Below, 28 T cell receptor beta chains from the same sample are listed, as sequenced in a study of response to subunit inactivated influenza vaccine. TCRdb processed the RT-PCR reads anew with MiXCR; each CDR3 protein has one entry. The table has hundreds of thousands of distinct CDR3 sequences, approximately 14% seen once. The sequenced sample was PBMCs from blood, obtained around 14 days before vaccination. Receptors were obtained from a man aged 45-65 years who received an inactivated influenza vaccine.

The rearrangement links TRBV20-1 to TRBJ1-1, with D perhaps TRBD1 (5 bases). CDR3 length equals 15 residues. From germline, CDR1 is DFQATT and CDR2 SNEGSKA (reference sequence). The V end was cut by 2 bases, the J end by 1 base, with 14 bases between. Here the CDR3 DNA reads TGCAGTGCTAGATTATCCGGACAAGAGAACACTGAAGCTTTCTTT. As protein: CSARLSGQENTEAFF.

This clonotype was picked up a small number of times. This chain joins TRBV29-1 and TRBJ2-1; D gene unclear. Germline V gives CDR1 SQVTM, CDR2 ANQGSEA. The V gene lost 6 bases and the J gene lost 5 bases, with 14 bases spanning the gap. The CDR3 sequence is 13 residues long. DNA of the CDR3: TGCAGCGTAGGGATCCGTCAGGACAATGAGCAGTTCTTC. Its translation: CSVGIRQDNEQFF.

In its sample, this clonotype was seen many times. This chain uses TRBV27 with TRBJ1-1; TRBD1 matches at 9 bases. Germline CDR1 reads MNHEY; CDR2 reads SMNVEV (reference sequence). V shed 3 bases and J 6 bases; nucleotides not matched to a gene: 23. This CDR3 contains 20 residues. The CDR3 is CASSFTRGQGPSGLIPEAFF. CDR3 bases: TGTGCCAGCAGTTTTACGAGGGGACAGGGACCATCTGGTCTAATACCTGAAGCTTTCTTT.

The chain carries TRBV2 and TRBJ2-4, with 8 bases matching TRBD1. Germline V gene data show CDR1 as SNHLY and CDR2 as FYNNEI. The CDR3 runs 15 residues. The ends lost 2 bases at V and 7 bases at J; junction bases unmatched: 7. The CDR3 DNA reads as TGTGCCAGCAGTGAATCGGACAGGGTACGGAACATTCAGTACTTC. This translates into CASSESDRVRNIQYF.

The chain has TRBV7-2 and TRBJ2-7, with D perhaps given as TRBD1 or TRBD2 (5 bases each). From germline, CDR1 is SGHTA and CDR2 FQGNSA. CDR3 size: 13 residues. Between the trimmed V and J ends, which lost 0 bases and 6 bases, there was a span of 9 bases. The CDR3 sequence: CASSLAAGSEQYF. CDR3 DNA sequence: TGTGCCAGCAGCTTAGCGGCAGGGAGCGAGCAGTACTTC.

CDR3 nucleotides: TGCAGTCCGAGAGTGGGTTGGGGCACAGATACGCAGTATTTT. Protein: CSPRVGWGTDTQYF. J is TRBJ2-3 and V is TRBV20-1; D gene uncertain. Per the germline V gene, CDR1 is DFQATT and CDR2 is SNEGSKA (reference sequence). The V gene lost 8 bases and the J gene lost 1 base, with 16 bases spanning the gap. The CDR3 loop spans 14 amino acids.

The V call is TRBV24-1, the J call TRBJ2-5, with 10 bases identical to TRBD2. V was pared by 4 bases and J by 5 bases, with 6 bases of the junction left unmatched. The CDR3 extends over 15 amino acids. CDR1 is KGHDR, CDR2 SFDVKD, per germline. CDR3: CATSDLAGALETQYF. For the CDR3, the DNA is TGTGCCACCAGTGACCTAGCGGGAGCGCTGGAGACCCAGTACTTC.

This clonotype was recorded a few times. The chain recombines TRBV7-2 with TRBJ2-5; the D gene is possibly TRBD2 (6 bases). The CDR3 contains 13 residues. Germline lookup yields CDR1 SGHTA and CDR2 FQGNSA. The V and J ends lost 4 bases and 10 bases respectively, with 16 bases between them. CDR3 in DNA: TGTGCCAGCAGCTCTCTACAGCGGGTGAACCAGTACTTC. Protein product: CASSSLQRVNQYF.

This clonotype was detected only a few times. J is TRBJ2-1 and V is TRBV18, with 7 nucleotides matching TRBD1. The CDR3 consists of 16 residues. The V and J ends lost 4 bases and 5 bases, in that order; junction bases with no gene match: 11. CDR1 is KGHSH, CDR2 LQKENI, per germline. The CDR3: CASSRPGQLSHNEQFF. CDR3 DNA: TGTGCCAGCTCACGACCGGGACAGCTGAGCCACAATGAGCAGTTCTTC.

This chain links TRBV7-2 with TRBJ2-7; 7 nucleotides match TRBD2. With 5 bases clipped from V and 4 bases from J, the junction kept 8 bases outside the gene matches. The CDR3 covers 14 residues. The germline gives CDR1 SGHTA, CDR2 FQGNSA. DNA of the CDR3: TGTGCCAGCAGCCGAACCCTAGCGGCATACGAGCAGTACTTC. It codes for CASSRTLAAYEQYF.

This sequence joins TRBV11-2 and TRBJ2-7; TRBD1 agrees at 7 bases. Germline CDR1 SGHAT, CDR2 FQNNGV. CDR3 length: 15 amino acids. Trimming removed 0 bases from V and 0 bases from J; junction bases left unmatched: 2. CDR3 bases: TGTGCCAGCAGCTTAGACAGGGGGACCTCCTACGAGCAGTACTTC. This encodes CASSLDRGTSYEQYF.

The V and J genes are TRBV5-6 and TRBJ2-7; TRBD1 matches at 12 bases. CDR1 is SGHDT and CDR2 is YYEEEE in the germline V gene. This CDR3 region has 15 residues. The trim removed 6 bases at V and 7 bases at J, leaving 11 bases unmatched. The CDR3 coding sequence is TGTGCCAGCACCATAACCGGGACAGGGGGCGGGGAGCAGTACTTC. Protein product: CASTITGTGGGEQYF.

In this sample, this clonotype turned up many times. The chain combines TRBV5-6 with TRBJ2-4; D possibly corresponds to TRBD2 (6 bases). Trimming shortened V by 2 bases and J by 8 bases, and 17 bases separated the two germline ends. The length of the CDR3 is 15 residues. In germline, CDR1 is SGHDT, CDR2 YYEEEE. The CDR3: CASSFFSGGNHIQYF. The CDR3 nucleotides are TGTGCCAGCAGCTTCTTTTCTGGGGGGAACCACATTCAGTACTTC.

The rearrangement joins TRBV12-3 or TRBV12-4 to TRBJ1-1; D is possibly TRBD1 (5 bases). This CDR3 spans 14 amino acids. V lost 3 bases to trimming and J lost 4 bases, with 12 bases between them. The CDR3 region has the DNA TGTGCCAGCAGTTTCGGGGCCAGGCGCACTGAAGCTTTCTTT. Protein sequence: CASSFGARRTEAFF.

This clonotype showed up just a few times. The chain couples TRBV6-2 or TRBV6-3 to TRBJ2-3; the D gene is possibly TRBD1 (7 bases). CDR1 and CDR2 from the germline V gene are MNHEY and SVGEGT. The CDR3 runs 15 residues. The V and J ends lost 5 bases and 4 bases respectively, with 16 bases between them. The CDR3 coding sequence is TGTGCCAGCAGTCGAAACAGGGGAGGTGCAGATACGCAGTATTTT. The encoded protein is CASSRNRGGADTQYF.

Concerning this clonotype itself: The junction departs from germline at one end; a sequencing error may be responsible. The gene calls are TRBV3-1 and TRBJ2-1, with 9 positions matching TRBD2. Germline-derived CDR1 and CDR2 are LGHDT and YNNKEL (reference sequence). The CDR3 is 15 residues long. CDR3 nucleotides: TGTGCCAGCACAACAACCGGGACTAGCTGGCCTGAGCGGTTCTTC. It codes for CASTTTGTSWPERFF.

The chain uses TRBV19 and TRBJ2-2; the match to TRBD1 covers 8 bases. Germline values: CDR1 LNHDA, CDR2 SQIVND (reference sequence). Trimming cost V 5 bases and J 5 bases; bases outside gene matches: 7. The CDR3 sequence is 15 residues long. CDR3 DNA sequence: TGTGCCAGTAGTGACAGGGGCGTGGGGACCGGGGAGCTGTTTTTT. Translated, it gives CASSDRGVGTGELFF.

The rearrangement joins TRBV5-1 to TRBJ2-1; D may be TRBD1 or TRBD2 (7 bases each). The V end was cut by 4 bases, the J end by 1 base, with 18 bases between. CDR3 length: 17 amino acids. In germline, CDR1 is SGHRS, CDR2 YFSETQ. The CDR3 nucleotides are TGCGCCAGCAGCAGACAACAGGGGACTAATTCCTACAATGAGCAGTTCTTC. Translating gives CASSRQQGTNSYNEQFF.

The rearrangement uses TRBV29-1 and TRBJ2-7, with 9 positions matching TRBD1. The germline gives CDR1 SQVTM, CDR2 ANQGSEA. This CDR3 has 13 residues. Unmatched junction bases numbered 7, after V lost 6 bases and J lost 4 bases. The CDR3 DNA reads TGCAGCGTGAAAACAGGGGGCTCGTACGAGCAGTACTTC. Protein product: CSVKTGGSYEQYF.

Turning to this clonotype: At one boundary the junction diverges from the germline segment, which might be a read error. The CDR3 DNA reads as TGCAGAGCTAGAGAAAACAGGGACAGACAGCCCCAGCATTTT. This codes for CRARENRDRQPQHF. V gene TRBV20-1 combines with J gene TRBJ1-5, with 7 positions matching TRBD1. Germline CDR1 and CDR2: DFQATT and SNEGSKA (reference sequence). CDR3 length equals 14 residues.

This clonotype has more than one count but fewer than ten. V usage is TRBV7-8 and J usage is TRBJ1-2, with 9 bases aligning to TRBD1. V lost 2 bases, J lost 3 bases, and 4 bases stayed unmatched. The CDR3 is made up of 15 amino acids. Germline CDR1 SGHVS, CDR2 FQNEAQ. CDR3 residues: CASSLMGQGHYGYTF. CDR3 nucleotide sequence: TGTGCCAGCAGCTTAATGGGACAGGGACACTATGGCTACACCTTC.

The chain couples TRBV5-1 to TRBJ2-2; D ambiguous. CDR1 and CDR2 from the germline V gene are SGHRS and YFSETQ. The CDR3 runs to 14 residues. Trimming left V 0 bases short and J 5 bases short, with 8 bases between. The CDR3 sequence is CASSLAGKTGELFF. The CDR3 DNA reads as TGCGCCAGCAGCTTGGCGGGCAAGACCGGGGAGCTGTTTTTT.

This clonotype was picked up many times. The V call is TRBV29-1, the J call TRBJ2-1; 9 bases fit TRBD1. The CDR3 totals 18 residues. V was clipped by 0 bases and J by 2 bases; unmatched bases: 11. CDR1 SQVTM and CDR2 ANQGSEA come from the germline V gene. CDR3 protein: CSVEDLSEGQGPYNEQFF. CDR3 in DNA: TGCAGCGTTGAAGATCTGTCCGAGGGACAGGGCCCCTACAATGAGCAGTTCTTC.

CDR3 in DNA: TGCAGCGTTAACGGGGGCCACGAGCAGTACTTC. Its translation: CSVNGGHEQYF. This chain joins TRBV29-1 and TRBJ2-7; D assignment may be TRBD1 or TRBD2 (6 bases each). Trimming took 5 bases from V and 5 from J, leaving 10 bases between them. Germline-derived CDR1 and CDR2 are SQVTM and ANQGSEA. The CDR3 sequence is 11 residues long.

This chain connects TRBV5-5 to TRBJ2-3; TRBD2 matches 11 bases. Trimming took 2 bases from V and 2 from J; bases not matched to a gene: 4. Germline V CDR1 and CDR2: SGHKS, YYEKEE (reference sequence). The CDR3 runs 16 residues. Written as DNA, the CDR3 is TGTGCCAGCAGCTTTTTTAGCGGGGGGGCCACAGATACGCAGTATTTT. It yields the protein CASSFFSGGATDTQYF.

This clonotype has just a few counts. The J gene is TRBJ1-6, the V gene TRBV7-2; D is ambiguous. Trimming left V 1 base short and J 9 bases short, with 7 bases between. The CDR3 is 13 amino acids. Germline values: CDR1 SGHTA, CDR2 FQGNSA. DNA of the CDR3: TGTGCCAGCAGCTTAGAGGAAGTTTCACCCCTCCACTTT. This encodes CASSLEEVSPLHF.

The chain is built from TRBV7-9 and TRBJ2-5, with 8 positions matching TRBD1. V gave up 3 bases and J gave up 0 bases; unmatched junction bases: 6. This CDR3 region has 16 residues. CDR1 SEHNR and CDR2 FQNEAQ come from the germline V gene (reference sequence). This chain's CDR3 is CASSFDRGPYQETQYF. The CDR3, as DNA: TGTGCCAGCAGCTTTGACAGGGGACCCTACCAAGAGACCCAGTACTTC.

This rearrangement joins TRBV7-2 to TRBJ1-6; no clear D. CDR3 length equals 16 residues. The germline V and J ends were trimmed by 1 base and 7 bases, with 14 bases remaining between them. Germline lookup yields CDR1 SGHTA and CDR2 FQGNSA. In DNA, the CDR3 is TGTGCCAGCAGCTTAGGTGGCGGCTCCCTAAATTCACCCCTCCACTTT. As protein: CASSLGGGSLNSPLHF.